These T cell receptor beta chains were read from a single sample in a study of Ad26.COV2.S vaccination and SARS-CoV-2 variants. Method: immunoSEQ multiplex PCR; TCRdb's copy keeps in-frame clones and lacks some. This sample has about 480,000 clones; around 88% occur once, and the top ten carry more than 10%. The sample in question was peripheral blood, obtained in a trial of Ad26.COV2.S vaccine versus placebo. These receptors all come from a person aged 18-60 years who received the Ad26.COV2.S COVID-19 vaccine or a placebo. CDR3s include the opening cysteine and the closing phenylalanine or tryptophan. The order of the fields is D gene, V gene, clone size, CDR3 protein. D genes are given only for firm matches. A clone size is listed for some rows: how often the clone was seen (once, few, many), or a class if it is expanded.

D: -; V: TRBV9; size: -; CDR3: CASSDAFGGEQYF
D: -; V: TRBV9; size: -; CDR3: CASSPRKSSYNEQFF
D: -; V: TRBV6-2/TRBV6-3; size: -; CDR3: CASSRPGLNTYEQYF
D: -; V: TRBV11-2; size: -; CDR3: CASSSGDRLPSYEQYF
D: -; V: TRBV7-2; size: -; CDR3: CASSLGRGYKLYF
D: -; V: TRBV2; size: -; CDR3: CASSEQGLGTEAFF
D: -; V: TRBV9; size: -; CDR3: CASSVGFSYNEQFF
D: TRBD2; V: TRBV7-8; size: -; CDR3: CASSLEGRGYEQYF
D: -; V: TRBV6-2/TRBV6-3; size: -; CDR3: CASSYDLDGETQYF
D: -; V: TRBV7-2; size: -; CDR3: CASSLDGRGEKLFF
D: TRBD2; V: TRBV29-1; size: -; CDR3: CSAGPRTSGGGDTQYF
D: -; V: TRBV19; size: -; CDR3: CASSIAPVLNQPQHF
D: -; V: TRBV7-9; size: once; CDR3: CASSLGPTGGHNEQFF
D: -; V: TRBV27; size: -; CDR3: CASSGRTEAFF
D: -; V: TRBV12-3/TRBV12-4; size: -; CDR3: CASMSQGWQPQHF